A selection of T cell receptor beta chains follows, all from one sample in a study of shared T cell receptors in the human thymus. Sequenced by immunoSEQ multiplex PCR; TCRdb stores in-frame clones only, minus some. The table lists over 650,000 clones, approximately 89% of them singletons. This same sample was also part of a study on human thymus T cells.

Sequenced: thymocytes. The receptors stem from a boy less than two years old with a congenital heart defect. Both conserved end residues are part of each CDR3. D genes are given only for firm matches. Some rows mark clone size as missing; the rest say once, few, many or name a class of expanded clone.

length	V	D	size	J	DNA	CDR3
15	TRBV28	NA	NA	TRBJ1-2	TGTGCCAGCAGTTTAGTGTTCGGGAGAGGCTATGGCTACACCTTC	CASSLVFGRGYGYTF
13	TRBV28	NA	NA	TRBJ1-5	TGTGCCAGCAGCACTCATAGCAATCAGCCCCAGCATTTT	CASSTHSNQPQHF
12	TRBV2	TRBD2	NA	TRBJ2-5	TGTGCCAGCGGGGGGGAAGTAGAGACCCAGTACTTC	CASGGEVETQYF
20	TRBV2	TRBD2	NA	TRBJ2-1	TGTGCCAGCATCCCAGGCCTAGCGGGTCCCTCCAACAGCTCCTACAATGAGCAGTTCTTC	CASIPGLAGPSNSSYNEQFF
16	TRBV4-3	NA	NA	TRBJ1-6	TGCGCCAGCAGCCAAGGGGGCGGGGCGAAAAATTCACCCCTCCACTTT	CASSQGGGAKNSPLHF
14	TRBV28	TRBD1	few	TRBJ2-1	TGTGCCAGCCGGGACAGTACCTTTTACAATGAGCAGTTCTTC	CASRDSTFYNEQFF
13	TRBV6-4	NA	NA	TRBJ2-7	TGTGCCAGCAGTGAGGACACCACCTACGAGCAGTACTTC	CASSEDTTYEQYF
18	TRBV18	NA	NA	TRBJ2-1	TGTGCCAGCTCACCAAGGGGTATGGGGGGAGCGCCCTACAATGAGCAGTTCTTC	CASSPRGMGGAPYNEQFF
20	TRBV28	TRBD2	NA	TRBJ2-2	TGTGCCAGCAGTTGGGGCCGACTAGCGGGAGGGCCGTGGTTTCCCGGGGAGCTGTTTTTT	CASSWGRLAGGPWFPGELFF
14	TRBV29-1	TRBD2	NA	TRBJ2-7	TGCAGCGTTGAAATGGATGCGGGGGGCTACGAGCAGTACTTC	CSVEMDAGGYEQYF
17	TRBV10-3	TRBD1	NA	TRBJ2-2	TGTGCCATCAACCTTAGTCCGGGACAGGGCTGGACCGGGGAGCTGTTTTTT	CAINLSPGQGWTGELFF
15	TRBV2	TRBD1	NA	TRBJ2-5	TGTGCCACCGCAGACAGGGGCGCTAACCAAGAGACCCAGTACTTC	CATADRGANQETQYF
16	TRBV27	NA	NA	TRBJ2-1	TGTGCCAGCAGTTCTGGGCGTTCTCCGCAAGGCGATGAGCAGTTCTTC	CASSSGRSPQGDEQFF
15	TRBV9	TRBD2	NA	TRBJ2-3	TGTGCCAGCAGCCTACTAGCGGGGGGGCCGGATACGCAGTATTTT	CASSLLAGGPDTQYF
14	TRBV30	TRBD1	NA	TRBJ2-4	TGTGCCTGGAGTGTACGGGACAGTGGAAACATTCAGTACTTC	CAWSVRDSGNIQYF
15	TRBV5-1	TRBD2	NA	TRBJ2-1	TGCGCCAGCAGCGTAATAGCGCGCCGGGGGGATGAGCAGTTCTTC	CASSVIARRGDEQFF